This T cell receptor (beta chain) was identified in a study of molecular identifiers for immune sequencing clone quantification (dated by TCRdb to the late 2010s). Notes on the research overall: For a replicate experiment, the RNA from either 20,000 or 100,000 naive CD8 T cells was divided into five aliquots, and four of those aliquots went on to sequencing. CD8 T cells were used in a methods study to benchmark molecular-identifier clustering-based TCR repertoire sequencing (MIDCIRS) and TCR RNA copy counting. General study outcomes and caveats: In CMV-specific effector cells, over 99% of molecules were held by clones above 20 RNA copies, whereas under 1% of molecules were held by such clones in naive cells. Identical TCR molecules sharing a barcode could cause highly expanded clone sizes to be underestimated. Modeling indicated about three TCR RNA copies recovered per cell, compared with around 10 by digital PCR, which implies a capture efficiency of approximately 30%. When barcode sub-clustering was left out, chimeric consensus sequences inflated TCR diversity, with chimeras reaching as high as 47%. Spiked-in Jurkat TCR RNA equal to a single cell's worth was reported to be detectable even within 1,100,000 naive CD8 T cells. The naive libraries included spiked-in Jurkat TCR RNA (10 copies' worth), and this Jurkat TCR RNA is not part of the donor repertoire.

Libraries of naive CD8 T cells were generated from roughly 21,000 to 960,000 sorted cells, with 10%, 30% or 50% of the purified RNA used. Naive CD8 T cells, defined as CD8+CD4-CCR7+CD45RA+, were FACS-sorted into RLT Plus buffer on a BD FACSAria II. Ten to eleven TCR copies' worth of Jurkat RNA were spiked into about 20,000-1,100,000 naive CD8 T cell samples to test detection sensitivity. CD8 T cells were enriched with RosetteSep CD8+ T Cell Enrichment Cocktail and Ficoll-Paque, followed by ACK red cell lysis. The library was made by PCR. The reads were generated on an Illumina HiSeq 4000. Bulk TCR libraries were generated as previously described, with the TCR primers listed in Table S5 used. Total RNA was purified with the Qiagen AllPrep DNA/RNA kit. Reads from multiple sequencing runs of the same library were pooled before analysis. As for the original processing: Only reads with exact TCR constant sequence were kept, trimmed to 150 nt, and grouped by their 12-nt molecular barcodes. Reads in each barcode group were sub-clustered using a 15% Levenshtein threshold, and a quality-weighted consensus sequence was built for each RNA molecule. Non-functional sequences were removed, as were lower-count sequences one edit away from another. Based on a fit of two negative binomial distributions, barcode sub-clusters having less than 20% of the maximum read count were discarded. TCRdb ran its own pipeline on the public reads, namely fastp trimming at Q25 and MiXCR clone calling, and kept in-frame beta chains. When rows share a CDR3 protein, they turn into one entry using the most common DNA and genes. The V and J calls were determined by TCRdb, not by the authors. Across this sample there are about 640,000 distinct CDR3 sequences, with approximately 20% seen only once. Of the sample, roughly 0.9% is held by the ten largest clones.

In this sample, this clonotype turned up many times. Its antigen target is currently unknown. One base away there is no much larger clone; base qualities are not given. Measured from the cysteine to the phenylalanine, the CDR3 is 16 residues long. Solely the CDR3 DNA is kept, with 48 bases framed from the first base. V and J are trimmed by 2 bases and 7 bases, and the gene matches miss 9 bases of the junction. The sample taken for sequencing was naive CD8+ T cells from blood, with Jurkat cell RNA spiked in. In the paper's terms, the cell subset or site label means: FACS-sorted CD8+CD4-CCR7+CD45RA+ naive T cells. This TCR derives from a human donor in good health. Some libraries in this study had Jurkat cell RNA spiked in. This chain joins TRBV23-1 to TRBJ1-5; the junction holds 9 bases that match TRBD1. TRBV23-1 is labeled an ORF, and its function is uncertain. CDR3 region: CASSQAGQGQHQPQHF. The nucleotide sequence reads as follows: TGCGCCAGCAGTCAAGCGGGACAGGGACAACACCAGCCCCAGCATTTT.